This T cell receptor beta chain is from a study of blood T cells in healthy people across ages. General study points: Reliance upon unsorted PBMCs precluded definitive naive versus antigen-experienced comparison. Age brought a roughly linear fall in TCR beta diversity measured per million T cells. The unknown donor CMV status may have confounded expanded clonotype changes.

Each sample gave at least 7 million isolated PBMCs. To note about this clonotype: The antigen is unknown.

With a J-beta primer mix and a sample-barcoded 5' primer, a second PCR ran about 7 to 12 cycles. TCRdb redid the calling of the 5' RACE reads with MiXCR, one entry per CDR3 protein. The repertoire has under 2,000,000 distinct CDR3 sequences, 40% to 55% of them found once; the top ten carry approximately 2.1%. Sequenced sample: blood. The clonotype comes from a woman aged 40 to 49 in good health.

The CDR3 region has the DNA TGTGCCAGCAGCCCTACAGGGAACAACGAGCAGTACTTC. Amino acid sequence: CASSPTGNNEQYF. The rearrangement joins TRBV3-1 to TRBJ2-4; TRBD1 is a possible D gene (6 bases). The DNA end is a closer match to TRBJ2-7, so the J assignment may be wrong. Germline lookup yields CDR1 LGHDT and CDR2 YNNKEL (reference sequence). The CDR3 is 13 residues long.